The clone carrying this TCR beta chain showed up just a few times. Its target is not known. Trimming left V 2 bases short and J 9 bases short, with 17 bases between. CDR3 length equals 15 residues. Germline values: CDR1 ENHRY, CDR2 SYGVKD. This sample was taken from a study of T-cell reconstitution after alpha-beta-depleted transplantation in children. Study observations and caveats: At the one-year point after transplant, T-cell counts and TCRbeta diversity were found to come mostly from T cells that had been newly produced.

Library preparation (for TCRbeta) was performed with unique molecular identifiers. TCRdb independently ran MiXCR on the PCR reads; one entry per CDR3 protein. Among about 980,000 distinct CDR3 sequences, under 30% were seen once, and the ten largest hold approximately 30%. The TCR originated in a boy in the first two years of life who had a stem cell transplant for SCID, so the T cells may come from the graft donor. The source material was PBMCs, mostly from graft donor cells, sampled 360 days after TCRalphabeta/CD19-depleted stem cell transplant. The chain employs TRBV10-3 and TRBJ2-1, with D perhaps matching TRBD2 (7 bases). The CDR3 sequence: CAISEKRGGLGEQFF. The CDR3 region has the DNA TGTGCCATCAGTGAGAAGAGGGGGGGCCTGGGTGAGCAGTTCTTC.